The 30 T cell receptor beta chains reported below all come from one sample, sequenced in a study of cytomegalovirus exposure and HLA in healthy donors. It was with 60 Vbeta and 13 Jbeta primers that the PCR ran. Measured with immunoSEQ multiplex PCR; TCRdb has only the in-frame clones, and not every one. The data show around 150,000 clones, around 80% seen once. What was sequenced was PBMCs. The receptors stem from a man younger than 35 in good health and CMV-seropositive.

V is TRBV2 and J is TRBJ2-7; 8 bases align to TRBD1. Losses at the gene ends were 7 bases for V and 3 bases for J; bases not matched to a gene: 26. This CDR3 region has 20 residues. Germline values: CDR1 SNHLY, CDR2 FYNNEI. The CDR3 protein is CASTRPRDRTVILRGYEQYF. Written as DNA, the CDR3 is TGTGCCAGCACCAGACCCAGGGACAGGACTGTTATTCTAAGGGGCTACGAGCAGTACTTC.

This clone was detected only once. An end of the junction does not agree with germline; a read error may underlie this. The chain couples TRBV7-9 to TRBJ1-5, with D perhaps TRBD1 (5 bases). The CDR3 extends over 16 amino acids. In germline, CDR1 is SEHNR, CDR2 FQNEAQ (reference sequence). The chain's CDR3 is CSSSLDSVRAHQPQHF. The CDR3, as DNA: TGTTCCAGCAGCTTAGATTCGGTCAGGGCCCATCAGCCCCAGCATTTT.

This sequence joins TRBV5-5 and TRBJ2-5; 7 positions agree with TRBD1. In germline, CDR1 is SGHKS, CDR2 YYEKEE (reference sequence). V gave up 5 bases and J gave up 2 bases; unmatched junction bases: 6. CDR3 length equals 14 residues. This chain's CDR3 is CASSSGQVQETQYF. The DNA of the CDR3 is TGTGCCAGCAGTTCCGGACAGGTACAAGAGACCCAGTACTTC.

The CDR3 loop is CASSLALAGGSYEQYF. DNA of the CDR3: TGTGCCAGCAGCTTGGCCCTAGCGGGGGGCTCCTACGAGCAGTACTTC. This rearrangement joins TRBV5-4 to TRBJ2-7; TRBD2 agrees at 11 bases. Germline V gene sequence: CDR1 SGHNT, CDR2 YYREEE (reference sequence). The V gene end was trimmed by 0 bases and the J gene end by 0 bases; junction bases not matched to a gene: 2. The length of the CDR3 is 16 residues.

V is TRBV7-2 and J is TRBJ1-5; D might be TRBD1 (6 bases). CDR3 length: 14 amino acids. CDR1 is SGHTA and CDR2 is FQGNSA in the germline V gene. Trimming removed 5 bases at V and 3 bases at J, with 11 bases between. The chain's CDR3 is CASSPDRHNQPQHF. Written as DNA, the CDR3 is TGTGCCAGCAGCCCGGACAGACACAATCAGCCCCAGCATTTT.

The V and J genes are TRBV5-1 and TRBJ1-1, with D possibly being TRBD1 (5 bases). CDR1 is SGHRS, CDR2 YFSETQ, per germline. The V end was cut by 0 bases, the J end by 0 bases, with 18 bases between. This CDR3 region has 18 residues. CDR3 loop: CASSLAGSGRRMNTEAFF. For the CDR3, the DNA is TGCGCCAGCAGCTTGGCAGGGTCCGGACGACGAATGAACACTGAAGCTTTCTTT.

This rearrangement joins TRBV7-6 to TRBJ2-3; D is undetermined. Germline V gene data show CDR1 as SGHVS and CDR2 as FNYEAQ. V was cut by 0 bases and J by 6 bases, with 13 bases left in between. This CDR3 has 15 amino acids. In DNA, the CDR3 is TGTGCCAGCAGCTTAGCATACCACCCTAGGGATACGCAGTATTTT. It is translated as CASSLAYHPRDTQYF.

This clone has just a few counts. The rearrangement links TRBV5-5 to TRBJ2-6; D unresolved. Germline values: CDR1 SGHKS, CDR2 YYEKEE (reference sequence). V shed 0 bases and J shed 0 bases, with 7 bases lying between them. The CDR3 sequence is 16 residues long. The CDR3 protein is CASSLGRFSGANVLTF. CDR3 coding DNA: TGTGCCAGCAGCTTGGGCAGATTCTCTGGGGCCAACGTCCTGACTTTC.

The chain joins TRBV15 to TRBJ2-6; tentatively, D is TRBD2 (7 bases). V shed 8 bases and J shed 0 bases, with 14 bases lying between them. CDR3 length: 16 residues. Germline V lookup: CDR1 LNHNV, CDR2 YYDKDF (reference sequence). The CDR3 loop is CATGKGGGSGANVLTF. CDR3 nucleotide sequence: TGTGCCACCGGAAAGGGGGGGGGCTCTGGGGCCAACGTCCTGACTTTC.

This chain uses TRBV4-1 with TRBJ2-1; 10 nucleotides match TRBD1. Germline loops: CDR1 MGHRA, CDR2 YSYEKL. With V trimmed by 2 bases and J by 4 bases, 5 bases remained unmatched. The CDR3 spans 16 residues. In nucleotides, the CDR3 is TGCGCCAGCAGCCAACCAACGGGACAGGGGTACAATGAGCAGTTCTTC. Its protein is CASSQPTGQGYNEQFF.

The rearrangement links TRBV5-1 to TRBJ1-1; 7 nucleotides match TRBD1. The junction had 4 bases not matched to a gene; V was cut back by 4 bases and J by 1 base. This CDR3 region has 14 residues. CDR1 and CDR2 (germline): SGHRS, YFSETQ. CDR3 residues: CASSVGTANTEAFF. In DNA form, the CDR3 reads TGCGCCAGCAGCGTCGGGACAGCGAACACTGAAGCTTTCTTT.

The chain's CDR3 is CASSTHLQGSAEKLFF. The DNA of the CDR3 is TGTGCCAGCAGCACACACCTACAGGGGTCAGCTGAAAAACTGTTTTTT. The chain joins TRBV21-1 to TRBJ1-4; the DNA was not compared with TRBD1, the D call given in the table. TRBV21-1 is labeled a pseudogene. There are 16 residues in the CDR3.

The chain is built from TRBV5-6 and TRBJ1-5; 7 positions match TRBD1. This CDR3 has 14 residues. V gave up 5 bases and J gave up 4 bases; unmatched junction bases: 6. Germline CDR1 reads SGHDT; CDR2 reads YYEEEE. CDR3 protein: CASSWGQTNQPQHF. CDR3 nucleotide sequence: TGTGCCAGCAGTTGGGGACAGACGAATCAGCCCCAGCATTTT.

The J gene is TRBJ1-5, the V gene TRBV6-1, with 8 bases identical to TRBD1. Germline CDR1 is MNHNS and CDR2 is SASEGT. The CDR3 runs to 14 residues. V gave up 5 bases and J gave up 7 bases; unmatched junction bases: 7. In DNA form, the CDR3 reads TGTGCCAGCAGTTCTGGACAGGGCGGGCAGCCCCAGCATTTT. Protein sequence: CASSSGQGGQPQHF.

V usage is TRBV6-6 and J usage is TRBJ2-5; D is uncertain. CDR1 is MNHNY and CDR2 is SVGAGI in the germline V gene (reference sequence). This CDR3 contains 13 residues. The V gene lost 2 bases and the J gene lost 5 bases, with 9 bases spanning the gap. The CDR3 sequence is CASSYGPQETQYF. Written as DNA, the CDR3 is TGTGCCAGCAGTTACGGTCCCCAGGAGACCCAGTACTTC.

CDR3 nucleotide sequence: TGTGCCAGCAGCTTAGCGCCCGGGTCCTCTGGAAACACCATATATTTT. Its translation: CASSLAPGSSGNTIYF. V gene TRBV7-2 combines with J gene TRBJ1-3, with D uncertain. The CDR3 sequence is 16 residues long. Germline CDR1 SGHTA, CDR2 FQGNSA. Trimming took off 0 bases at V and 0 bases at J, with 9 bases between the two ends.

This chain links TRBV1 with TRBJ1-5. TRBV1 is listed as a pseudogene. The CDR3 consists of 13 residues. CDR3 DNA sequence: TGCACCAGCTACGCCGGGTTGAATCAGCCCCAGCATTTT. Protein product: CTSYAGLNQPQHF.

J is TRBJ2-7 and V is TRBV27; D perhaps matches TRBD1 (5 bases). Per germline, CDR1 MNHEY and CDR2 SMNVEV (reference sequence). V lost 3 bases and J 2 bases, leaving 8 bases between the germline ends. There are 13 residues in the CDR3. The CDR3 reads CASSFQGTYEQYF. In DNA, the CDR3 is TGTGCCAGCAGTTTCCAGGGCACCTACGAGCAGTACTTC.

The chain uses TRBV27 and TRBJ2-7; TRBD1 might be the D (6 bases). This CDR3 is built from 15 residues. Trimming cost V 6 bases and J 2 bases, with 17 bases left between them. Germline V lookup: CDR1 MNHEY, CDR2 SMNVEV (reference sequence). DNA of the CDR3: TGTGCCAGCAGCCCTGATCCCGGACAGACCTACGAGCAGTACTTC. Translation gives CASSPDPGQTYEQYF.

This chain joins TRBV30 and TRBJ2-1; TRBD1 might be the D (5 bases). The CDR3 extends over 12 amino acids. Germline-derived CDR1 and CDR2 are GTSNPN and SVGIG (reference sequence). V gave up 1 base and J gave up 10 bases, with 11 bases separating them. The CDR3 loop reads CAWSAHTGEQFF. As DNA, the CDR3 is TGTGCCTGGAGTGCCCACACAGGAGAGCAGTTCTTC.

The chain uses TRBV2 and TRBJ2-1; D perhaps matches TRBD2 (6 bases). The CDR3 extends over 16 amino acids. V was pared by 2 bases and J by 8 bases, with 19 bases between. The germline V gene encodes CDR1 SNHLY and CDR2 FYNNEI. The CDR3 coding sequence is TGTGCCAGCAGTGAAAACGGCGGGGCCGGCCCCGATGAGCAGTTCTTC. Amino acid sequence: CASSENGGAGPDEQFF.

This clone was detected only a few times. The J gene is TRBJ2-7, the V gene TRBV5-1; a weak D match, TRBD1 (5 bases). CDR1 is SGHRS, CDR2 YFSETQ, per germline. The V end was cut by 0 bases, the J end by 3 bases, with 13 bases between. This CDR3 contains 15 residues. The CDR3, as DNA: TGCGCCAGCAGCTTGGAGGGCACGGACATCTACGAGCAGTACTTC. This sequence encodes CASSLEGTDIYEQYF.

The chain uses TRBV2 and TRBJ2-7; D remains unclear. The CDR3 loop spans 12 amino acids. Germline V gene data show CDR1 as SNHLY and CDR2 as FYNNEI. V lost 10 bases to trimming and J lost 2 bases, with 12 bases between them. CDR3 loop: CATSSNTYEQYF. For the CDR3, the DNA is TGTGCCACCTCATCAAACACCTACGAGCAGTACTTC.

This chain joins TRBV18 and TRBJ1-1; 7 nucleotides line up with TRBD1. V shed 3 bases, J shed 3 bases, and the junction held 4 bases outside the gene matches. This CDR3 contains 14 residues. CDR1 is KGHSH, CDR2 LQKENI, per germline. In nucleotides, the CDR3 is TGTGCCAGCTCACCTGGACAGGACTACACTGAAGCTTTCTTT. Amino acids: CASSPGQDYTEAFF. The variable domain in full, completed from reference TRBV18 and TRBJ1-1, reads NAGVMQNPRHLVRRRGQEARLRCSPMKGHSHVYWYRQLPEEGLKFMVYLQKENIIDESGMPKERFSAEFPKEGPSILRIQQVVRGDSAAYFCASSPGQDYTEAFFGQGTRLTVV.

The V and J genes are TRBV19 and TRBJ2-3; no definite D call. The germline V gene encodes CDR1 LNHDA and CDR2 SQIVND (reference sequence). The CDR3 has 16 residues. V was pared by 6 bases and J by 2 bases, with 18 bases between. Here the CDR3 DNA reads TGTGCCAGTAGGTACTCCGGGTCCGGATTCACAGATACGCAGTATTTT. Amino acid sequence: CASRYSGSGFTDTQYF.

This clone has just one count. CDR3 sequence (DNA): TGTGCCAGCAGCTTAGAGCCTAGTCCCTACGAGCAGTACTTC. It yields the protein CASSLEPSPYEQYF. The chain recombines TRBV11-2 with TRBJ2-7; D gene unclear. The germline CDR1 and CDR2 sequences are SGHAT and FQNNGV. The CDR3 sequence is 14 residues long. Deletions cut 0 bases from V and 2 bases from J, with 8 bases between.

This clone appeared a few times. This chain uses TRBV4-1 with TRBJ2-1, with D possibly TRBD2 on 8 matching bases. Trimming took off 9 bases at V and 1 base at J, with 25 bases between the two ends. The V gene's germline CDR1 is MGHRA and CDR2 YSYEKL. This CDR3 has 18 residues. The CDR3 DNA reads TGCGCCAGTATAGGGGGCGGTGGGTTAGCGGGGTCCTACAATGAGCAGTTCTTC. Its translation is CASIGGGGLAGSYNEQFF.

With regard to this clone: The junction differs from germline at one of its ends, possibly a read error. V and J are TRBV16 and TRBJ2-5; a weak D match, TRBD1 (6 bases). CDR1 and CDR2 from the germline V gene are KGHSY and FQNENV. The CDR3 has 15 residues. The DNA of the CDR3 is TGTGCCAGCAGCCGGGACATCCTGATCCAAGGGACCCAGTACTTC. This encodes CASSRDILIQGTQYF.

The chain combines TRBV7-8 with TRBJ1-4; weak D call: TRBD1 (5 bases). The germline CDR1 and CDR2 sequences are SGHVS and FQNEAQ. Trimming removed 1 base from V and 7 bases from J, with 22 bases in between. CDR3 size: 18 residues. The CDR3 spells CASSLDYPAGGIGEKLFF. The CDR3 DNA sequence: TGTGCCAGCAGCTTAGATTACCCCGCCGGGGGGATAGGTGAAAAACTGTTTTTT. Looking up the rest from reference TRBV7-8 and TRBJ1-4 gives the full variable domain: GAGVSQSPRYKVAKRGQDVALRCDPISGHVSLFWYQQALGQGPEFLTYFQNEAQLDKSGLPSDRFFAERPEGSVSTLKIQRTQQEDSAVYLCASSLDYPAGGIGEKLFFGSGTQLSVL.

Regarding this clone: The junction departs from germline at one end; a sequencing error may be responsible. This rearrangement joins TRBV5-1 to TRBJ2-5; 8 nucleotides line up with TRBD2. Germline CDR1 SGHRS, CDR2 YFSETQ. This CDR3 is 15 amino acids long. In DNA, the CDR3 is TGCGCCAGCAGCTTGACAGGCCGGGGGGGAGAGGCCCAGTACTTC. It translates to CASSLTGRGGEAQYF.